The following is a T cell receptor beta chain sequence with its context. What it binds is unknown. This entry is derived from a study of blood T cells in healthy people across ages. Broader study findings: Estimates of diversity drawn from one million T cells were considered underestimates.

A second roughly 7 to 12 cycle PCR used barcoded and J-beta primers. TCRdb re-called the 5' RACE reads through MiXCR, storing one row per CDR3 protein. The sample has more than 900,000 distinct CDR3 sequences, roughly 29% seen once; the top ten hold more than 8.5%. These data also formed part of another study, on T cells of mothers and their children. From that second work: Material was donated by three healthy Caucasian mothers and their six children. Each child contributed roughly 3 million TCR beta CDR3 reads, while each mother contributed over 8 million. Related pairs of mothers and children showed slightly higher, non-significant overlap versus unrelated pairs.

This receptor was obtained from a woman between 35 and 50 years old in good health. Source material: blood.

As DNA, the CDR3 is TGTGCCAGCAGTTTTCAAGGACAGGTCACTTGGGGGGCAGATACGCAGTATTTT. It encodes CASSFQGQVTWGADTQYF. This rearrangement joins TRBV27 to TRBJ2-3, with a tentative D call TRBD1 (7 bases). Germline V gene sequence: CDR1 MNHEY, CDR2 SMNVEV (reference sequence). V was shortened by 3 bases and J by 4 bases, with 23 bases between the two germline ends. This CDR3 has 18 amino acids.